This is a list of T cell receptor beta chains from one sample in a study of cytomegalovirus exposure and HLA in healthy donors. Method: immunoSEQ multiplex PCR; TCRdb's copy keeps in-frame clones and lacks some. Its table records around 100,000 clones. Sequenced sample: PBMCs. The receptors come from a man aged 35 to 55 in good health and CMV-seropositive. The CDR3 runs from the conserved cysteine through the conserved F or W. A D gene is named only where the DNA matches it firmly.

NA	TRBV7-6	TRBJ2-1	TGTGCCAGCAGCTTAGACCCCCCTGGCGGGATAGCCTACAATGAGCAGTTCTTC	CASSLDPPGGIAYNEQFF
NA	TRBV2	TRBJ2-3	TGTGCCAGCAGAGATAGGACAGGGAGGGGGGAAGCGCAGTATTTT	CASRDRTGRGEAQYF
NA	TRBV7-2	TRBJ2-2	TGTGCCAGCAGCGGTACTAGCCTCGGGGAGCTGTTTTTT	CASSGTSLGELFF
NA	TRBV5-1	TRBJ2-5	TGCGCCAGCAGCTTGGACTACCGCCAAGAGACCCAGTACTTC	CASSLDYRQETQYF
TRBD1	TRBV4-2	TRBJ1-2	TGTGCCAGCAGCCAAGTCCCCCGGGACAGGGTAATTTTGAACTATGGCTACACCTTC	CASSQVPRDRVILNYGYTF
TRBD1	TRBV11-2	TRBJ2-1	TGTGCCAGCAGCTCCCGACAGGGGGCTTACAATGAGCAGTTCTTC	CASSSRQGAYNEQFF
TRBD1	TRBV27	TRBJ2-7	TGTGCCAGCAGTCCCTGGACAGGGGCCTACGAGCAGTACTTC	CASSPWTGAYEQYF
TRBD1	TRBV19	TRBJ1-2	TGTGCCAGTAGTCCCCAGGACAGGTTCACTAACTATGGCTACACCTTC	CASSPQDRFTNYGYTF
TRBD1	TRBV6-5	TRBJ2-1	TGTGCCAGCAGTTCCCGGGACAGGGGCTCCTACAATGAGCAGTTCTTC	CASSSRDRGSYNEQFF
TRBD2	TRBV7-9	TRBJ2-7	TGTGCCAGCAGTATTACTAGCGGGATATCCGAGCAGTACTTC	CASSITSGISEQYF
NA	TRBV7-2	TRBJ2-1	TGTGCCAGCAGCCCCGCACGGAGCTCCTACAATGAGCAGTTCTTC	CASSPARSSYNEQFF
TRBD2	TRBV9	TRBJ2-2	TGTGCCAGCAGCTTCCGGACTAGCGGGAGATCAGGCACCGGGGAGCTGTTTTTT	CASSFRTSGRSGTGELFF
TRBD1	TRBV5-4	TRBJ1-3	TGTGCCAGCGGGGACAGAGACTCTGGAAACACCATATATTTT	CASGDRDSGNTIYF
TRBD2	TRBV7-2	TRBJ2-3	TGTGCCAGCAGCTTCAGTCCGACTAGCGCGTACACAGATACGCAGTATTTT	CASSFSPTSAYTDTQYF
NA	TRBV27	TRBJ1-4	TGTGCCAGCCTCGAGAGGTGGACTAATGAAAAACTGTTTTTT	CASLERWTNEKLFF
NA	TRBV30	TRBJ2-7	TGTGCCTGGAGTGGACCCACTAGTGTGGGCTCCTACGAGCAGTACTTC	CAWSGPTSVGSYEQYF
TRBD2	TRBV6-6	TRBJ2-3	TGTGCCAGCAGCCGGACTAGCGGGAGTCGAACAGATACGCAGTATTTT	CASSRTSGSRTDTQYF
NA	TRBV5-5	TRBJ1-3	TGTGCCAGCAGCCCGACAGCTGGAAACACCATATATTTT	CASSPTAGNTIYF
NA	TRBV7-9	TRBJ2-7	TGTGCCAGCAGCTTAGCGCGTGACGAGCAGTACTTC	CASSLARDEQYF
NA	TRBV6-6	TRBJ1-4	TGTGCCAGCAGCCGAGGGAGGGGCGAAAAACTGTTTTTT	CASSRGRGEKLFF
NA	TRBV7-8	TRBJ1-5	TGTGCCAGCAGCGCTAGGACCCGGACACTTAGCAATCAGCCCCAGCATTTT	CASSARTRTLSNQPQHF
TRBD1	TRBV18	TRBJ1-2	TGTGCCAGCGGACAGGGGGTCGACTATGGCTACACCTTC	CASGQGVDYGYTF
NA	TRBV25-1	TRBJ2-2	TGTGCCAGCAGTGACAGCGGGTACCACGGGGAGCTGTTTTTT	CASSDSGYHGELFF
TRBD1	TRBV5-1	TRBJ2-3	TGCGCCAGCAGCACGGGACAGACAACAGATACGCAGTATTTT	CASSTGQTTDTQYF
TRBD2	TRBV7-3	TRBJ2-3	TGTGCCAGCAGCTTAGTTCTCCTAGCGGGAGGTAGCGCAGATACGCAGTATTTT	CASSLVLLAGGSADTQYF
NA	TRBV5-5	TRBJ2-7	TGTGCCAGCAGCTTACTGGGAGCGGAGGTCTGGGGCGAGCAGTACTTC	CASSLLGAEVWGEQYF
NA	TRBV10-3	TRBJ2-5	TGTGCCATCAGTGGTCAGGGCCTTAAGGAGACCCAGTACTTC	CAISGQGLKETQYF
NA	TRBV27	TRBJ2-7	TGTGCCAGCAGTTCCCTCCCCTACGAGCAGTACTTC	CASSSLPYEQYF
NA	TRBV28	TRBJ1-3	TGTGCCAGCAGTTTCCCCCATCCAGCTGGAAACACCATATATTTT	CASSFPHPAGNTIYF
NA	TRBV28	TRBJ2-2	TGTGCCAGCAATTCCCTGGGACTCCCCGGCGGGGAGCTGTTTTTT	CASNSLGLPGGELFF
TRBD1	TRBV13	TRBJ2-1	TGTGCCAGCAGCAGGGACAGGAAACAGTTCTTC	CASSRDRKQFF
TRBD2	TRBV2	TRBJ2-3	TGTGCCAGCGAGGGGCGGGAGAACACAGATACGCAGTATTTT	CASEGRENTDTQYF
TRBD1	TRBV4-1	TRBJ2-7	TGCGCCAGCAGCCAAGGAAGGGGGCGCAGGGAGCAGTACTTC	CASSQGRGRREQYF
TRBD2	TRBV5-1	TRBJ2-1	TGCGCCAGCAGCCTAGGCGTACTAGCGGGAGCCTACAATGAGCAGTTCTTC	CASSLGVLAGAYNEQFF
TRBD2	TRBV30	TRBJ2-1	TGTGCCTGGAGTCGGGGACTAAATGAGCAGTTCTTC	CAWSRGLNEQFF
TRBD2	TRBV7-3	TRBJ2-3	TGTGCCAGCAGCTTAGGTAGCGGGAACACAGATACGCAGTATTTT	CASSLGSGNTDTQYF
NA	TRBV5-1	TRBJ2-7	TGCGCCAGCAGCTTGGTAGCGGGACAGGGAACCTACGAGCAGTACTTC	CASSLVAGQGTYEQYF